The sequence of this TCR beta chain was determined in a study of blood T cell repertoires in COVID-19. Study as a whole: There were acute and convalescent COVID-19 samples, and they came from the United States, Italy and Spain. Nucleic acid was either cDNA or gDNA, and it came from T cells, B-cell-depleted T cells, or PBMCs.

CDR1 and CDR2 from the germline V gene are SGDLS and YYNGEE. The CDR3 contains 14 residues. Trimming removed 0 bases at V and 4 bases at J, with 9 bases between. Original analysis: Nucleated cell number was recorded as an estimate derived from reference gene primer amplification. Here immunoSEQ multiplex PCR was the method, and the copy in TCRdb shows in-frame clones only, minus some. D and trimming were read from the DNA, whereas the V and J calls and clone size are those reported in that table. This sample has under 200,000 clones, with 65% to 85% found just once. The source is an elderly woman with active or convalescent COVID-19. The chain has TRBV9 and TRBJ2-3, with a weak D call TRBD2 (5 bases). Sequencing was done on a sample of peripheral blood. The CDR3: CASSVGLAPDTQYF. CDR3 bases: TGTGCCAGCAGCGTAGGGCTAGCCCCAGATACGCAGTATTTT.